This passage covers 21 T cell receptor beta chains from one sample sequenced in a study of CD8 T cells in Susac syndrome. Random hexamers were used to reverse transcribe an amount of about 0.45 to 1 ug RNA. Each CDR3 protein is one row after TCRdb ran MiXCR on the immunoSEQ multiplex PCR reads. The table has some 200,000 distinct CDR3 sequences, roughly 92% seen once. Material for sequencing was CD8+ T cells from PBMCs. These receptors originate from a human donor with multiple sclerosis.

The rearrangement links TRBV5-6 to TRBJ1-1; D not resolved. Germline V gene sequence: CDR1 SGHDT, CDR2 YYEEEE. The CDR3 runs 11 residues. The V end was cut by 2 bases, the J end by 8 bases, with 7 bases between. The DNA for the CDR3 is TGTGCCAGCAGCTTTGGGCAGGAAGCTTTCTTT. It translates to CASSFGQEAFF. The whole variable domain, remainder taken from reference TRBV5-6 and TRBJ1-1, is DAGVTQSPTHLIKTRGQQVTLRCSPKSGHDTVSWYQQALGQGPQFIFQYYEEEERQRGNFPDRFSGHQFPNYSSELNVNALLLGDSALYLCASSFGQEAFFGQGTRLTVV.

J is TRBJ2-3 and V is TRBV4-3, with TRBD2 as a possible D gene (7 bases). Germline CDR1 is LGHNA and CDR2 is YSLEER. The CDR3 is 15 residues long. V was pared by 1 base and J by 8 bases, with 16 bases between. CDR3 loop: CASSQVLGGGATQYF. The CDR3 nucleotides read TGCGCCAGCAGCCAAGTACTGGGCGGGGGCGCTACGCAGTATTTT.

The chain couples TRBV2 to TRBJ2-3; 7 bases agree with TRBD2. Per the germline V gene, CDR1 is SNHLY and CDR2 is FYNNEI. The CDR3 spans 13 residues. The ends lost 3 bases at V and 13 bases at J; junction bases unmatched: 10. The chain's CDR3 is CASSESREPGKYF. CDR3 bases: TGTGCCAGCAGTGAGTCGCGGGAGCCCGGGAAGTATTTT.

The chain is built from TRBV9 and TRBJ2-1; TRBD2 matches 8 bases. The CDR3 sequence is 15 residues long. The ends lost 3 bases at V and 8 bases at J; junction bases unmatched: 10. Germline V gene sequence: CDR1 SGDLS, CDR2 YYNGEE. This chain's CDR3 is CASSGNGGASDEQFF. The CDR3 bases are TGTGCCAGCAGCGGCAACGGGGGGGCGTCGGATGAGCAGTTCTTC. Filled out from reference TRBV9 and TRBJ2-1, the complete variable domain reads DSGVTQTPKHLITATGQRVTLRCSPRSGDLSVYWYQQSLDQGLQFLIQYYNGEERAKGNILERFSAQQFPDLHSELNLSSLELGDSALYFCASSGNGGASDEQFFGPGTRLTVL.

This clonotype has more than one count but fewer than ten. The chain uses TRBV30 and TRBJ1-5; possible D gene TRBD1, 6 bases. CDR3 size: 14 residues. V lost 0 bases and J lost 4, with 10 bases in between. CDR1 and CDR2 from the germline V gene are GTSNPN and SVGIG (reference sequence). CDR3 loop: CAWSVGRGNQPQHF. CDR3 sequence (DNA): TGTGCCTGGAGTGTGGGCAGGGGAAATCAGCCCCAGCATTTT.

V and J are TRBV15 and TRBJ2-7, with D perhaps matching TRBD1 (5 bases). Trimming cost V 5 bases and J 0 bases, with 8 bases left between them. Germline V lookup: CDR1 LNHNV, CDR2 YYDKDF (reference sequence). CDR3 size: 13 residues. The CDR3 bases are TGTGCCACCAGCCCCAGGGCCTCCTACGAGCAGTACTTC. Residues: CATSPRASYEQYF.

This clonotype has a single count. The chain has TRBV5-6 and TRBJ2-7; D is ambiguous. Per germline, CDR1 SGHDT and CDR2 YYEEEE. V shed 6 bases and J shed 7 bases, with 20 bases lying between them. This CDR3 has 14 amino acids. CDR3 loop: CASTHFGSRPEQYF. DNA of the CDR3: TGTGCCAGCACCCACTTCGGGTCGCGGCCAGAGCAGTACTTC. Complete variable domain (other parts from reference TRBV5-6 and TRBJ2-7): DAGVTQSPTHLIKTRGQQVTLRCSPKSGHDTVSWYQQALGQGPQFIFQYYEEEERQRGNFPDRFSGHQFPNYSSELNVNALLLGDSALYLCASTHFGSRPEQYFGPGTRLTVT.

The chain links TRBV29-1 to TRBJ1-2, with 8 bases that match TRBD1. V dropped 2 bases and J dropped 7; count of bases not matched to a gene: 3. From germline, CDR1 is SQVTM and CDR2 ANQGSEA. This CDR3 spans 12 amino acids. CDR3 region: CSVERTGSGYTF. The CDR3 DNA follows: TGCAGCGTTGAACGGACAGGGTCTGGCTACACCTTC.

The CDR3 DNA is TGTGCCAGCAGCCCGCTGACGGACCCTGGGGCCAACGTCCTGACTTTC. It encodes CASSPLTDPGANVLTF. The chain links TRBV7-9 to TRBJ2-6; D ambiguous. CDR1 is SEHNR, CDR2 FQNEAQ, per germline (reference sequence). Deletions cut 5 bases from V and 2 bases from J, with 13 bases between. This CDR3 is built from 16 residues.

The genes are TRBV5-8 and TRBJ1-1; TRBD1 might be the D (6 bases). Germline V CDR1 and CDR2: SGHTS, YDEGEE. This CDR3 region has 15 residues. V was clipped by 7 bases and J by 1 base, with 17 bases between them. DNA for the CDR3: TGTGCCAGCTCTTCTGGGACAACTTCGAACACTGAAGCTTTCTTT. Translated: CASSSGTTSNTEAFF.

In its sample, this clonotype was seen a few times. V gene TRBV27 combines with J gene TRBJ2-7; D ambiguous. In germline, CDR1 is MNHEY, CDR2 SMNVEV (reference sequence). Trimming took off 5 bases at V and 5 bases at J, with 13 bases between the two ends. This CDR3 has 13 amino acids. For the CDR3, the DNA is TGTGCCAGCAGTCCCCTAGGGTTGAACGAGCAGTACTTC. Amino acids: CASSPLGLNEQYF.

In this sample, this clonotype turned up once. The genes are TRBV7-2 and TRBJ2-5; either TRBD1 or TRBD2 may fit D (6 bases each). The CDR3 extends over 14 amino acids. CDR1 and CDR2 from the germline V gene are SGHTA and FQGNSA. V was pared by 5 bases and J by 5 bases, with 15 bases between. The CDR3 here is CASSPVLGGETQYF. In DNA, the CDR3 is TGTGCCAGCAGCCCCGTACTAGGGGGGGAGACCCAGTACTTC.

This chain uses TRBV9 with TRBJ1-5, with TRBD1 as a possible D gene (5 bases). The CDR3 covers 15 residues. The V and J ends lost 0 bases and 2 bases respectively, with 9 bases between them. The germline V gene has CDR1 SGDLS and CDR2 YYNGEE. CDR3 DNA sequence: TGTGCCAGCAGCGTAGGTAGGGGAGGCAATCAGCCCCAGCATTTT. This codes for CASSVGRGGNQPQHF.

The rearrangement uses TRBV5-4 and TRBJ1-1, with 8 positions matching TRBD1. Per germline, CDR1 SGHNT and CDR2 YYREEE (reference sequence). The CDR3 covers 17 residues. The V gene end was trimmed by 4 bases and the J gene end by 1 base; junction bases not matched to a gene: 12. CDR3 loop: CASSPRQGWTTNTEAFF. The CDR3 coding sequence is TGTGCCAGCAGCCCAAGACAGGGGTGGACAACGAACACTGAAGCTTTCTTT.

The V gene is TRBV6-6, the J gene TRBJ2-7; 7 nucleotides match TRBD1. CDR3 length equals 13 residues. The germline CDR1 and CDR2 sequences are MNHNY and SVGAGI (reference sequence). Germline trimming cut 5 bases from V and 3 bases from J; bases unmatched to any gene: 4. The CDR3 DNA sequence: TGTGCCAGCAGTGACAACAGGGGCTACGAGCAGTACTTC. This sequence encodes CASSDNRGYEQYF.

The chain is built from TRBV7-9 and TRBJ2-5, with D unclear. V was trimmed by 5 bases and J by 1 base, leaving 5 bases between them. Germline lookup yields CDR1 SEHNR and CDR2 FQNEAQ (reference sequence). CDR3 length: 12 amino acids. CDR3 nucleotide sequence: TGTGCCAGCAGCCACACCCAAGAGACCCAGTACTTC. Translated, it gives CASSHTQETQYF.

CDR3: CSVWTGGTYEQYF. For the CDR3, the DNA is TGCAGCGTATGGACAGGCGGAACCTACGAGCAGTACTTC. The gene calls are TRBV29-1 and TRBJ2-7; 7 bases agree with TRBD1. V gave up 6 bases and J gave up 2 bases; unmatched junction bases: 7. Germline-derived CDR1 and CDR2 are SQVTM and ANQGSEA. CDR3 length: 13 amino acids.

CDR3 amino acids: CASSLRTRGHNEQFF. CDR3 DNA: TGTGCCAGCAGCCTCCGGACTAGGGGCCACAATGAGCAGTTCTTC. This chain connects TRBV3-1 to TRBJ2-1; 7 positions agree with TRBD2. The CDR3 length is 15 residues. The germline V gene encodes CDR1 LGHDT and CDR2 YNNKEL (reference sequence). V lost 4 bases to trimming and J lost 5 bases; unmatched junction nucleotides: 8.

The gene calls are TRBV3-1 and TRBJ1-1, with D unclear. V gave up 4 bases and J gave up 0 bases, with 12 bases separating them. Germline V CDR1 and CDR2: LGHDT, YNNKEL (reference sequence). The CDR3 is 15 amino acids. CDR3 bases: TGTGCCAGCAGCCCTGGTTGGACGATGAACACTGAAGCTTTCTTT. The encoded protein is CASSPGWTMNTEAFF.

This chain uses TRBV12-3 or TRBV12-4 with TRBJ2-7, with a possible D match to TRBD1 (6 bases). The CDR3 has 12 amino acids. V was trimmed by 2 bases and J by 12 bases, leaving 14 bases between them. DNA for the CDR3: TGTGCCAGCAGTTTAACCGGGATGGGGGCGTACTTC. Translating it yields CASSLTGMGAYF.

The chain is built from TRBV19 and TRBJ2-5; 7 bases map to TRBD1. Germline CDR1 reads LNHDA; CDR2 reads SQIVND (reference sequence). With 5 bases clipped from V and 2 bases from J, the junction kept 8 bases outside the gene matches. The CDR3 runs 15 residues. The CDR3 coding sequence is TGTGCCAGTAGTGTCCGGGACAGCGCACAAGAGACCCAGTACTTC. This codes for CASSVRDSAQETQYF.